Detailed here is one T cell receptor (beta chain). The CDR3 is made up of 15 amino acids. Per germline, CDR1 SGDLS and CDR2 YYNGEE. Trimming at V came to 2 bases and at J to 7 bases, leaving 4 bases not matched to a gene. The sample originates from a study of T-cell reconstitution after alpha-beta-depleted transplantation in children. Preparation of the TCRbeta library involved a method that used unique molecular identifiers. One entry per CDR3 protein results from TCRdb running MiXCR on the PCR reads. The data show roughly 300,000 distinct CDR3 sequences, 10% seen once. Sequences were derived from PBMCs from the stem cell graft donor, sampled from the stem cell graft. This TCR came from a human donor who donated a stem cell graft to a child with acute lymphoblastic leukemia. The V and J genes are TRBV9 and TRBJ2-1; 12 bases line up with TRBD2. The CDR3 sequence: CASSVASGGGNEQFF. The CDR3, as DNA: TGTGCCAGCAGCGTTGCTAGCGGGGGGGGGAATGAGCAGTTCTTC. The full variable domain, completed using reference TRBV9 and TRBJ2-1, is DSGVTQTPKHLITATGQRVTLRCSPRSGDLSVYWYQQSLDQGLQFLIQYYNGEERAKGNILERFSAQQFPDLHSELNLSSLELGDSALYFCASSVASGGGNEQFFGPGTRLTVL.